This T cell receptor beta chain was identified during a study of regulatory T cells in long-lasting Graves disease. At least ten counts were recorded for this clonotype. The time point: newly diagnosed GD, antithyroid drugs for less than 3 months. The TCR library was made from RNA that had been extracted from PBMCs in TRIzol. Construction of TCR beta libraries relied on iRepertoire HTBI primers and on Arm-PCR targeting CDR3 regions. TCRdb analysed the multiplex PCR reads with MiXCR anew, one entry per CDR3 protein. This table holds roughly 500,000 distinct CDR3 sequences, less than 15% found once. The V end lost 6 bases, the J end lost 0 bases, and 12 bases lay between the germline ends. This CDR3 is 16 amino acids long. The same data also contributed to another study, on T cells in Graves' hyperthyroidism and ophthalmopathy.

Sequenced here: peripheral blood mononuclear cells (PBMCs), sampled at new diagnosis, from a patient treated with antithyroid drugs. The V call is TRBV12-3 or TRBV12-4, the J call TRBJ2-6; D is tentatively TRBD1 or TRBD2 (5 bases each). The receptor was isolated from a man aged 30 to 39 with Graves disease. CDR3 DNA sequence: TGTGCCAGCAGCCCTGGGACGGGCTCTGGGGCCAACGTCCTGACTTTC. Amino acid sequence: CASSPGTGSGANVLTF.